The entry below describes one TCR beta chain. This clone was observed a few times. No antigen is known for it. Base-call qualities are not available, and no considerably larger clone is one nucleotide away. The data originate from a study of blood T cell repertoires in COVID-19 (dated by TCRdb to 2020 to 2022). Study-wide context: The collaborator samples originated in the United States, Italy and Spain and spanned the acute and convalescent phases of COVID-19. A de-identified subject ID, COVID-19 status, age in years and sex were almost always included in the sample metadata. A freely available public database, intended as a resource for researchers studying the immune response to SARS-CoV-2, is where the repertoires were released. The material from the prospective study consisted of cDNA or gDNA derived from T cells, B-cell-depleted T cells, or PBMCs. Samples came from the ongoing ImmuneRACE study (first 160 participants) plus 1,254 subjects from 6 global collaborators. Where available, HLA class I and class II types were obtained from metadata supplied by the sample provider rather than from assay-based typing. Subjects who had been exposed to COVID-19, were actively infected with it, or had recovered from it provided the deeply sampled blood TCRbeta repertoires that made up the dataset.

The immunoSEQ Assay, a bias-controlled multiplex PCR, was used to amplify TCRbeta CDR3 regions from genomic DNA. Per the original workflow: Nucleated cell counts per sample were estimated from amplification of reference gene primers within the assay. To quantify the absolute abundance of each unique TCRbeta CDR3 rearrangement, sequence reads were collapsed and filtered. Productive Simpson clonality was computed per sample as the square root of Simpson's diversity index over productive rearrangements. TCRdb took this table from immuneACCESS and kept in-frame rearrangements with V and J called. Such tables lack part of the clones; where checked against another copy, unresolved V genes explain under half of the gap, and the rest is unexplained. That table furnishes V, J and clone size, whereas the DNA furnished D and trimming. This sample holds 310,000 or so clones; around 87% were observed only once. Around 1.4% of the sample is held by the ten biggest clonotypes.

Paper-wide results and their limitations: The quantity of clinical and demographic metadata differed by source and by participant and was supplied without curation.

Whole blood was collected in K2EDTA tubes by collaborating institutions according to the institutions' own protocols. Collaborator samples were shipped for TCRbeta analysis as frozen whole blood, isolated PBMCs, or DNA extracted from either sample type. The germline V gene specifies SGDLS as CDR1 and YYNGEE as CDR2. CDR3 length: 16 amino acids, cysteine to phenylalanine. Only the CDR3 DNA is retained, 48 bases long and in frame from the first base. At the junction V is shortened by 3 bases and J by 4 bases; bases outside the gene matches: 6. This sequence uses TRBV9 and TRBJ2-3; TRBD2 fits 12 bases in the junction. The source is a man aged 70-80 years with acute or convalescent COVID-19. The specimen was peripheral blood. The CDR3 region reads CASSALAGGEADTQYF. The nucleotides are TGTGCCAGCAGCGCCCTAGCGGGGGGGGAGGCAGATACGCAGTATTTT.